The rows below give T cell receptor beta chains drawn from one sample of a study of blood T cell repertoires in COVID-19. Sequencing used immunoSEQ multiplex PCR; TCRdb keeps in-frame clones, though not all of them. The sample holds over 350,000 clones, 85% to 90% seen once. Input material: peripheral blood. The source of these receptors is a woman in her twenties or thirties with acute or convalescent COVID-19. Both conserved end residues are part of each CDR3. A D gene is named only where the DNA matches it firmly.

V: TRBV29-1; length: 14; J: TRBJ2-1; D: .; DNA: TGCAGCGTCCGAAGCTCAGGGGAACGCAATGAGCAGTTCTTC; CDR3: CSVRSSGERNEQFF
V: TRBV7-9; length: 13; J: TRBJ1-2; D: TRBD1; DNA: TGTGCCAGCAGCTTTGGACAGGGGGATGGCTACACCTTC; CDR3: CASSFGQGDGYTF
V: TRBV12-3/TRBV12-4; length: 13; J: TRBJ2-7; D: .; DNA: TGTGCCAGCAGCGCCGAAGGGGGCTACGAGCAGTACTTC; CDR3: CASSAEGGYEQYF
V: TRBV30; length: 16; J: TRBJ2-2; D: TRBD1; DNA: TGTGCCTGGAGTGTACAGACAGGGGATGGCACCGGGGAGCTGTTTTTT; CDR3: CAWSVQTGDGTGELFF
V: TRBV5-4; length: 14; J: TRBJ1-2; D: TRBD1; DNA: TGTGCCAGCAGCTTCCCCCAGGGGGCTGAAGGCTACACCTTC; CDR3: CASSFPQGAEGYTF
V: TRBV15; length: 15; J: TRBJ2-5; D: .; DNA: TGTGCCACCAGCAGACCCCCTAACCTCCAAGAGACCCAGTACTTC; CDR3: CATSRPPNLQETQYF
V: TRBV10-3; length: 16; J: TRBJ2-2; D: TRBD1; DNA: TGTGCCATCAGTCGGACAGGGGCCGGCAACACCGGGGAGCTGTTTTTT; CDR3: CAISRTGAGNTGELFF
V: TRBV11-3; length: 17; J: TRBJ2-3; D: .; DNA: TGTGCCAGCAGCTTAGGCCGTCCCGGGTCCCCCACACAATCGCAGTATTTT; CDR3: CASSLGRPGSPTQSQYF
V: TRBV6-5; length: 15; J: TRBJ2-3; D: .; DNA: TGTGCCAGCCTACATTCGGGGGTTAGCACAGATACGCAGTATTTT; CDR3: CASLHSGVSTDTQYF
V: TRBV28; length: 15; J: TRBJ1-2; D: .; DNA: TGTGCCAGCAGTTTCGGGGCGGGGCTCGCGGATGGCTACACCTTC; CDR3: CASSFGAGLADGYTF
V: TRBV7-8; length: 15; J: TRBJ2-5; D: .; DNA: TGTGCCAGCAGCTTAGGGCTAGCGTTAAAAGAGACCCAGTACTTC; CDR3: CASSLGLALKETQYF
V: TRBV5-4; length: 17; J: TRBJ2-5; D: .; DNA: TGTGCCAGCAGCCTGCGAGGGGGGCGGGGGCCCCAAGAGACCCAGTACTTC; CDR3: CASSLRGGRGPQETQYF
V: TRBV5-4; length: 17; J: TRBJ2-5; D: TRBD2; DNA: TGTGCCAGCAGCTTGGCCAGCGGGGGGTTCGGGGGAAAGACCCAGTACTTC; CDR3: CASSLASGGFGGKTQYF
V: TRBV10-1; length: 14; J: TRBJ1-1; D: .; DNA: TGCGCCATCTATGTCAGGGCTAAAAACACTGAAGCTTTCTTT; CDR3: CAIYVRAKNTEAFF
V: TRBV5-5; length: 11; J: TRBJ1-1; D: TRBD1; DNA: TGTGCCAGCTCCAGGGGGGCTGAAGCTTTCTTT; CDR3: CASSRGAEAFF
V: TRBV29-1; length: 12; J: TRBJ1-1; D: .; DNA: TGCAGCGTCAGGGCCCCGAACACTGAAGCTTTCTTT; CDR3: CSVRAPNTEAFF
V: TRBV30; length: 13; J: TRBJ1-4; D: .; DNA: TGTGCCTGGACCCCAGGCTTTAATGAAAAACTGTTTTTT; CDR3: CAWTPGFNEKLFF
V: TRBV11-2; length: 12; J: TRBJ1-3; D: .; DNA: TGTGCCAGCAGCTTCTTGCGGAACACCATATATTTT; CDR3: CASSFLRNTIYF
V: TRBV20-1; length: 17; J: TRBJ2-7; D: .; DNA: TGCAGTGCTAGTAAACCTTACGGGACAAGTGTTTCCTACGAGCAGTACTTC; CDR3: CSASKPYGTSVSYEQYF
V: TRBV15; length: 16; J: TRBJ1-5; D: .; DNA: TGTGCCACCAGCAGAGTTACCGACAAACTCAATCAGCCCCAGCATTTT; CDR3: CATSRVTDKLNQPQHF
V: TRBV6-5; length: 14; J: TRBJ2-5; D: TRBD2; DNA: TGTGCCAGCAAGGGATCGGTGCGGGGGGCCCCCGAGTACTTC; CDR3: CASKGSVRGAPEYF
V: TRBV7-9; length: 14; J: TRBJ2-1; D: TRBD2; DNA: TGTGCCAGCAGCTTGGATAGCGGGGGTAATGAGCAGTTCTTC; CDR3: CASSLDSGGNEQFF
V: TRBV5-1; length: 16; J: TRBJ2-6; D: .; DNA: TGCGCCAGCAGCCTACCCAGGGTGGCTGGGGCCAACGTCCTGACTTTC; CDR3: CASSLPRVAGANVLTF
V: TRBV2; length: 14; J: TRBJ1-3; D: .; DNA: TGTGCCAGCAGTGAGGGGAGGTCTGGAAACACCATATATTTT; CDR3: CASSEGRSGNTIYF
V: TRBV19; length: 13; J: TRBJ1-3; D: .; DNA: TGTGCCAGTAGTGTAATAGAGGGAAACACCATATATTTT; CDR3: CASSVIEGNTIYF
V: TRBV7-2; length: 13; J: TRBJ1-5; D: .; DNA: TGTGCCAGCAGCTGGGGCCTCGATCAGCCCCAGCATTTT; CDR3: CASSWGLDQPQHF